One sample yielded the 30 T cell receptor beta chains listed below, sequenced in a study of shared clonotypes between healthy human individuals. Method: immunoSEQ multiplex PCR; TCRdb's copy keeps in-frame clones and lacks some. The table has roughly 1,600,000 clones, just under 99% seen once. The sequencing input was naive CD4+ T cells sorted from blood. Subset specified: CD45RA+ positively selected. These receptors originate from a man in his thirties or forties in good health.

To note about this clone: This sample also contains other DNA sequences that code for the same CDR3. V and J are TRBV5-1 and TRBJ1-4; the D gene is possibly TRBD1 (6 bases). The CDR3 spans 16 residues. The germline V and J ends were trimmed by 3 bases and 4 bases, with 16 bases remaining between them. CDR1 and CDR2 from the germline V gene are SGHRS and YFSETQ. CDR3 loop: CASSSLPGQNNEKLFF. The CDR3 nucleotides are TGCGCCAGCAGCTCATTACCGGGACAAAATAATGAAAAACTGTTTTTT.

A word on this clone: Other nucleotide sequences from this sample produce the same CDR3. The J gene is TRBJ2-7, the V gene TRBV28; D call uncertain. V lost 9 bases and J 2 bases, leaving 8 bases between the germline ends. The CDR3 sequence is 11 residues long. CDR1 is MDHEN and CDR2 is SYDVKM in the germline V gene. CDR3 amino acids: CASSSPYEQYF. The CDR3, as DNA: TGTGCCAGTTCGTCTCCCTACGAGCAGTACTTC.

For the CDR3, the DNA is TGCGCCAGCAGCTTACCGGGAAATTCCCCCGGTGAGCAGTACTTC. It is translated as CASSLPGNSPGEQYF. J is TRBJ2-7 and V is TRBV5-1, with D tentatively TRBD2 (5 bases). This CDR3 comprises 15 residues. Germline V gene sequence: CDR1 SGHRS, CDR2 YFSETQ. With 2 bases removed from V and 7 bases from J, the gap between germline ends came to 19 bases.

The CDR3 DNA is TGTGCCAGCAGTTACGGCTCCGGGACAGGAGGGGAAAAACTGTTTTTT. Protein sequence: CASSYGSGTGGEKLFF. The chain employs TRBV6-5 and TRBJ1-4; TRBD1 agrees at 8 bases. This CDR3 comprises 16 residues. The V segment lost 2 bases and the J segment 8 bases; nucleotides outside the gene matches: 10. The germline gives CDR1 MNHEY, CDR2 SVGAGI.

The J gene is TRBJ2-7, the V gene TRBV9; no clear D gene. Germline V CDR1 and CDR2: SGDLS, YYNGEE. The V and J ends lost 0 bases and 6 bases respectively, with 13 bases between them. The CDR3 contains 14 residues. This chain's CDR3 is CASSVGTIQAEQYF. CDR3 DNA: TGTGCCAGCAGCGTAGGGACCATTCAAGCCGAGCAGTACTTC. The full variable domain, in which reference TRBV9 and TRBJ2-7 provide the parts outside the CDR3, is DSGVTQTPKHLITATGQRVTLRCSPRSGDLSVYWYQQSLDQGLQFLIQYYNGEERAKGNILERFSAQQFPDLHSELNLSSLELGDSALYFCASSVGTIQAEQYFGPGTRLTVT.

The gene calls are TRBV2 and TRBJ2-2; D might be TRBD2 (6 bases). This CDR3 is built from 15 residues. In germline, CDR1 is SNHLY, CDR2 FYNNEI. Trimming cost V 2 bases and J 3 bases, with 10 bases left between them. The CDR3 is CASSERGLDTGELFF. CDR3 nucleotide sequence: TGTGCCAGCAGTGAAAGGGGACTGGACACCGGGGAGCTGTTTTTT. The full variable domain, completed using reference TRBV2 and TRBJ2-2, is EPEVTQTPSHQVTQMGQEVILRCVPISNHLYFYWYRQILGQKVEFLVSFYNNEISEKSEIFDDQFSVERPDGSNFTLKIRSTKLEDSAMYFCASSERGLDTGELFFGEGSRLTVL.

The chain is built from TRBV27 and TRBJ1-2; D not resolved. CDR1 is MNHEY, CDR2 SMNVEV, per germline (reference sequence). The CDR3 consists of 14 residues. The germline V and J ends were trimmed by 5 bases and 3 bases, with 13 bases remaining between them. The CDR3 nucleotides are TGTGCCAGCAGTCGTCGTCAGACACACTATGGCTACACCTTC. This sequence encodes CASSRRQTHYGYTF.

The chain employs TRBV15 and TRBJ1-1, with 8 positions matching TRBD1. With 3 bases clipped from V and 6 bases from J, the junction kept 6 bases outside the gene matches. The CDR3 is made up of 14 amino acids. Germline CDR1 LNHNV, CDR2 YYDKDF (reference sequence). The CDR3 sequence is CATSRPDRGAEAFF. As DNA, the CDR3 is TGTGCCACCAGCAGGCCAGACAGGGGTGCTGAAGCTTTCTTT.

With regard to this clone: Other DNA sequences of this sample code for an identical CDR3. The V call is TRBV28, the J call TRBJ2-7; 11 nucleotides agree with TRBD2. CDR1 MDHEN and CDR2 SYDVKM come from the germline V gene. The CDR3 consists of 14 residues. J gave up 0 bases and V 6 bases, and 1 base lay outside the gene matches. CDR3 nucleotides: TGTGCCAGCAGCCTAGCGGGGGGCTCCTACGAGCAGTACTTC. It encodes CASSLAGGSYEQYF.

Note on this clone: It may be a read error: a sequence one base away is much more abundant. Other DNA sequences in the same sample also yield this CDR3. The chain couples TRBV6-1 to TRBJ2-5; no reliable D call. Germline values: CDR1 MNHNS, CDR2 SASEGT. Trimming took off 3 bases at V and 5 bases at J, with 1 base between the two ends. The CDR3 covers 10 residues. CDR3 region: CASSEETQYF. As DNA, the CDR3 is TGTGCCAGCAGTGAGGAGACCCAGTACTTC.

The chain recombines TRBV7-2 with TRBJ2-7; D is possibly TRBD1 or TRBD2 (5 bases each). The V end lost 8 bases, the J end lost 7 bases, and 27 bases lay between the germline ends. The CDR3 contains 16 residues. Germline-derived CDR1 and CDR2 are SGHTA and FQGNSA. CDR3 coding DNA: TGTGCCAGCGTAGAATCCGGGGCTAACCTTTTTTATGAGCAGTACTTC. Amino acid sequence: CASVESGANLFYEQYF.

Concerning this clone: One junction end does not reproduce the germline sequence, and a read error may be involved. Other DNA sequences in this specimen translate into the identical CDR3. V usage is TRBV7-2 and J usage is TRBJ2-7; tentatively, D is TRBD2 (6 bases). The length of the CDR3 is 17 residues. Germline CDR1 reads SGHTA; CDR2 reads FQGNSA. DNA of the CDR3: TGTGCCAGCAGCTTAGCGTCACTAGCTCTACTCTCCTACGAGCAGTATTTC. The encoded protein is CASSLASLALLSYEQYF.

This clone showed up just once. Other DNA sequences in the sample encode the same CDR3. The chain's CDR3 is CASSLVGASSYNEQFF. The DNA of the CDR3 is TGCGCCAGCAGCTTGGTCGGGGCGAGCTCCTACAATGAGCAGTTCTTC. This sequence joins TRBV5-1 and TRBJ2-1; D is tentatively TRBD1 or TRBD2 (5 bases each). Looked up from germline, CDR1 is SGHRS and CDR2 is YFSETQ. This CDR3 comprises 16 residues. V lost 0 bases to trimming and J lost 0 bases, with 10 bases between them.

The gene calls are TRBV7-9 and TRBJ1-2; tentative D call: TRBD1 (5 bases). In germline, CDR1 is SEHNR, CDR2 FQNEAQ (reference sequence). V dropped 3 bases and J dropped 0 bases, with 8 bases sitting between them. The CDR3 totals 14 residues. The CDR3 coding sequence is TGTGCCAGCAGCTTGGGGGAGGCTAACTATGGCTACACCTTC. It encodes CASSLGEANYGYTF.

This chain joins TRBV5-4 and TRBJ2-3, with 8 bases aligning to TRBD2. Unmatched junction bases numbered 4, after V lost 1 base and J lost 0 bases. The germline gives CDR1 SGHNT, CDR2 YYREEE (reference sequence). This CDR3 is 16 amino acids long. CDR3: CASSLTPSGSTDTQYF. The CDR3 bases are TGTGCCAGCAGCTTGACGCCTAGCGGGAGCACAGATACGCAGTATTTT. The whole variable domain, remainder taken from reference TRBV5-4 and TRBJ2-3, is ETGVTQSPTHLIKTRGQQVTLRCSSQSGHNTVSWYQQALGQGPQFIFQYYREEENGRGNFPPRFSGLQFPNYSSELNVNALELDDSALYLCASSLTPSGSTDTQYFGPGTRLTVL.

V and J are TRBV9 and TRBJ2-7; 10 bases align to TRBD1. The CDR3 totals 14 residues. The germline gives CDR1 SGDLS, CDR2 YYNGEE. V lost 4 bases to trimming and J lost 4 bases; unmatched junction nucleotides: 5. The CDR3 DNA sequence: TGTGCCAGCAGCCCGGGACAGGGGACGTACGAGCAGTACTTC. Amino acids: CASSPGQGTYEQYF.

As for this clone: The junction departs from germline at one end; a sequencing error may be responsible. The chain carries TRBV6-5 and TRBJ1-1; D possibly corresponds to TRBD1 (6 bases). Germline V gene lookup returns CDR1 MNHEY and CDR2 SVGAGI. This CDR3 has 13 amino acids. CDR3 DNA: TGTGCCAGCAGTTACCAGGGGAACGCTGAAGCTTTCTTT. It translates to CASSYQGNAEAFF.

The gene calls are TRBV7-9 and TRBJ2-3, with TRBD2 matching over 7 bases. V dropped 5 bases and J dropped 6; count of bases not matched to a gene: 14. Germline loops: CDR1 SEHNR, CDR2 FQNEAQ (reference sequence). The length of the CDR3 is 16 residues. The CDR3 sequence is CASSPSGNRRVDTQYF. The CDR3 nucleotides are TGTGCCAGCAGCCCTAGCGGCAACAGGAGGGTCGATACGCAGTATTTT.

The rearrangement joins TRBV19 to TRBJ1-5; 8 positions agree with TRBD1. Germline V gene data show CDR1 as LNHDA and CDR2 as SQIVND (reference sequence). This CDR3 region has 16 residues. The junction had 13 bases not matched to a gene; V was cut back by 9 bases and J by 3 bases. CDR3 amino acids: CASRQGPNSNNQPQHF. CDR3 DNA: TGTGCCAGCCGACAGGGGCCAAACAGCAACAATCAGCCCCAGCATTTT.

About this clone itself: One junction end does not reproduce the germline sequence, and a read error may be involved. This rearrangement joins TRBV18 to TRBJ1-3, with D possibly matching TRBD1 (6 bases). The length of the CDR3 is 15 residues. From germline, CDR1 is KGHSH and CDR2 LQKENI. The CDR3 nucleotides read TGTGCCAGCTCCCCACGGGGGGCTTATGGAAACACCATATATTTT. This sequence encodes CASSPRGAYGNTIYF.

The rearrangement joins TRBV6-5 to TRBJ2-3; either TRBD1 or TRBD2 may supply D (5 bases each). Germline V lookup: CDR1 MNHEY, CDR2 SVGAGI. There are 15 residues in the CDR3. V gave up 2 bases and J gave up 1 base, with 10 bases separating them. The CDR3: CASSYGGSGTDTQYF. The DNA for the CDR3 is TGTGCCAGCAGTTACGGGGGTTCGGGCACAGATACGCAGTATTTT.

This clone has a single count. The rearrangement links TRBV6-5 to TRBJ1-2; D gene unclear. With 6 bases removed from V and 1 base from J, the gap between germline ends came to 12 bases. CDR3 length equals 14 residues. Germline V gives CDR1 MNHEY, CDR2 SVGAGI. CDR3 residues: CASRLEGFNYGYTF. For the CDR3, the DNA is TGTGCCAGCAGATTAGAGGGATTTAACTATGGCTACACCTTC.

The genes are TRBV10-2 and TRBJ1-4; TRBD1 matches 7 bases. Germline loops: CDR1 WSHSY, CDR2 SAAADI. This CDR3 region has 15 residues. V shed 8 bases and J 4 bases; nucleotides not matched to a gene: 10. The chain's CDR3 is CASRDSPPVNEKLFF. The CDR3 DNA follows: TGCGCCAGCCGGGACAGCCCGCCGGTTAATGAAAAACTGTTTTTT.

This clone was seen only once. The chain links TRBV19 to TRBJ2-3; D may be TRBD1 (6 bases). The CDR3 contains 14 residues. CDR1 and CDR2 from the germline V gene are LNHDA and SQIVND (reference sequence). V was cut by 5 bases and J by 1 base, with 10 bases left in between. The CDR3 DNA reads TGTGCCAGTAGTCCGTACAGGGGCACAGATACGCAGTATTTT. Translation: CASSPYRGTDTQYF. Filled out from reference TRBV19 and TRBJ2-3, the complete variable domain reads DGGITQSPKYLFRKEGQNVTLSCEQNLNHDAMYWYRQDPGQGLRLIYYSQIVNDFQKGDIAEGYSVSREKKESFPLTVTSAQKNPTAFYLCASSPYRGTDTQYFGPGTRLTVL.

Only one count was recorded for this clone. This chain links TRBV9 with TRBJ2-1; 8 positions match TRBD2. The germline V gene encodes CDR1 SGDLS and CDR2 YYNGEE. This CDR3 has 17 amino acids. V lost 0 bases, J lost 7 bases, and 12 bases stayed unmatched. The DNA for the CDR3 is TGTGCCAGCAGCGTAGGGCCGGGAGGGCCATTAGGTAATGAGCAGTTCTTC. It yields the protein CASSVGPGGPLGNEQFF.

Comment on this clone: Within the sample, other DNA sequences also encode this same CDR3. The genes are TRBV18 and TRBJ2-1, with a possible D match to TRBD2 (6 bases). The germline V gene encodes CDR1 KGHSH and CDR2 LQKENI. The CDR3 spans 15 residues. Deletions cut 3 bases from V and 2 bases from J, with 11 bases between. The CDR3 DNA is TGTGCCAGCTCACCGGGGGGACCAACCTACAATGAGCAGTTCTTC. Translated: CASSPGGPTYNEQFF.

V usage is TRBV4-1 and J usage is TRBJ2-7; D not resolved. The V gene lost 0 bases and the J gene lost 3 bases, with 12 bases spanning the gap. The CDR3 covers 15 residues. Germline lookup yields CDR1 MGHRA and CDR2 YSYEKL. The CDR3 loop is CASSQDISRYYEQYF. In nucleotides, the CDR3 is TGCGCCAGCAGCCAAGATATTTCGAGGTACTACGAGCAGTACTTC.

The V and J genes are TRBV5-6 and TRBJ2-2; D could derive from TRBD1 or TRBD2 (5 bases each). Per germline, CDR1 SGHDT and CDR2 YYEEEE. This CDR3 comprises 15 residues. V lost 1 base and J lost 3, with 10 bases in between. CDR3 amino acids: CASSLLGVDTGELFF. DNA of the CDR3: TGTGCCAGCAGCTTGCTGGGGGTAGACACCGGGGAGCTGTTTTTT.

The genes are TRBV5-1 and TRBJ2-7; 8 bases match TRBD1. J lost 3 bases, V lost 5 bases, and 7 bases had no gene match. CDR1 SGHRS and CDR2 YFSETQ come from the germline V gene. This CDR3 has 14 residues. The chain's CDR3 is CASRRTGMNYEQYF. The CDR3 coding sequence is TGCGCCAGCAGGAGGACAGGGATGAACTACGAGCAGTACTTC.

The CDR3 loop reads CAISETLRSSYEQYF. The CDR3 DNA sequence: TGTGCCATCAGTGAAACCCTTAGGAGCTCCTACGAGCAGTACTTC. The gene calls are TRBV10-3 and TRBJ2-7; D not resolved. The CDR3 is made up of 15 amino acids. Trimming cost V 3 bases and J 0 bases, with 12 bases left between them. Germline loops: CDR1 ENHRY, CDR2 SYGVKD.